This T cell receptor beta chain came from a study of shared clonotypes between healthy human individuals. Sequencing used immunoSEQ multiplex PCR; TCRdb keeps in-frame clones, though not all of them. This repertoire shows about 710,000 clones, 55% to 75% found once; its top ten account for approximately 1.8%. Germline trimming cut 2 bases from V and 3 bases from J; bases unmatched to any gene: 7. Germline CDR1 and CDR2: MGHDK and SYGVNS. The length of the CDR3 is 16 residues. This chain joins TRBV25-1 and TRBJ1-3; 7 bases agree with TRBD1. This TCR was recovered from a woman in her twenties or thirties in good health. The source material was memory CD4+ T cells sorted from blood. The subset: CD45RA-negative fraction. The CDR3 nucleotides are TGTGCCAGCAGTGAAGGAGGCAGGGGGTATGGAAACACCATATATTTT. As protein: CASSEGGRGYGNTIYF.